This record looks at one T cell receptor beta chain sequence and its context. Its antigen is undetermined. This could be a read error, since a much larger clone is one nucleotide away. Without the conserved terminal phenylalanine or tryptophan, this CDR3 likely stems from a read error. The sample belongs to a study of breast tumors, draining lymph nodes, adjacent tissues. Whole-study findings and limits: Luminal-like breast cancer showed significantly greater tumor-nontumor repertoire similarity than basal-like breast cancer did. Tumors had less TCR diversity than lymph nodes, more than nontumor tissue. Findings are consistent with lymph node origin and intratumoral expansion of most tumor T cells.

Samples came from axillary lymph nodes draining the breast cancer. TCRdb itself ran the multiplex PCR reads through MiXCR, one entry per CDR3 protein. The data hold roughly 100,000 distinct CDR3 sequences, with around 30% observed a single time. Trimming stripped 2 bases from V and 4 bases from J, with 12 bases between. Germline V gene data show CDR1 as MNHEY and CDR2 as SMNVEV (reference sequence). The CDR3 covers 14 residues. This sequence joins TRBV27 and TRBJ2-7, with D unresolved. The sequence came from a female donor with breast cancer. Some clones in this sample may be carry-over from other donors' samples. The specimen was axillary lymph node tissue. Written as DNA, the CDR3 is TGTGCCAGCAGTTTAAAGGGTGCCCCATACGAGCAGTACCTC. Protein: CASSLKGAPYEQYL.